A single sample gave rise to the 26 T cell receptor beta chains below, sequenced in a study of blood T cells in healthy people across ages. With a J-beta primer mix and a sample-barcoded 5' primer, a second PCR ran roughly 6 to 11 cycles. Using its own MiXCR run on the 5' RACE reads, TCRdb lists one record per CDR3 protein. In the table there are approximately 1.5 million distinct CDR3 sequences, roughly 32% of which are singletons. Sequencing was done on a sample of blood. These receptors were obtained from a woman aged 30 to 39 in good health.

The chain recombines TRBV28 with TRBJ2-3; tentatively, D is TRBD1 or TRBD2 (5 bases each). The CDR3 has 16 amino acids. Germline CDR1 MDHEN, CDR2 SYDVKM. The V gene lost 8 bases and the J gene lost 1 base, with 19 bases spanning the gap. CDR3: CASYSGTDKRTDTQYF. DNA for the CDR3: TGTGCCAGCTATTCCGGGACCGATAAACGCACAGATACGCAGTATTTT.

The chain joins TRBV6-1 to TRBJ2-1, with 10 bases matching TRBD2. The V gene's germline CDR1 is MNHNS and CDR2 SASEGT. The ends lost 0 bases at V and 4 bases at J; junction bases unmatched: 3. This CDR3 region has 16 residues. The CDR3 here is CASSEAELAGYNEQFF. CDR3 sequence (DNA): TGTGCCAGCAGTGAAGCGGAACTAGCGGGATACAATGAGCAGTTCTTC.

This clonotype was seen only a few times. The chain links TRBV7-2 to TRBJ2-3; D is unresolved. This CDR3 is built from 12 residues. Trimming took 6 bases from V and 2 from J, leaving 6 bases between them. Germline CDR1 reads SGHTA; CDR2 reads FQGNSA. The CDR3 DNA follows: TGTGCCAGCAGAGTCATCACAGATACGCAGTATTTT. Translated: CASRVITDTQYF. Full variable domain (missing parts from reference TRBV7-2 and TRBJ2-3): GAGVSQSPSNKVTEKGKDVELRCDPISGHTALYWYRQSLGQGLEFLIYFQGNSAPDKSGLPSDRFSAERTGGSVSTLTIQRTQQEDSAVYLCASRVITDTQYFGPGTRLTVL.

The CDR3 here is CATSDPGTGTWEQYF. Written as DNA, the CDR3 is TGTGCCACCAGTGACCCTGGGACAGGGACGTGGGAGCAGTACTTC. This sequence joins TRBV24-1 and TRBJ2-5, with TRBD1 matching over 9 bases. Germline V gives CDR1 KGHDR, CDR2 SFDVKD. V trimming: 4 bases; J trimming: 11 bases; junction bases outside the gene matches: 13. CDR3 size: 15 residues.

A word on this clonotype: It may be a read error: a sequence one base away is much more abundant. This sequence joins TRBV28 and TRBJ2-1, with 11 bases identical to TRBD2. The CDR3 runs to 16 residues. The germline CDR1 and CDR2 sequences are MDHEN and SYDVKM. CDR3 residues: CASSFRLAGGGNGQFF. The CDR3 nucleotides read TGTGCCAGCAGTTTTAGGCTAGCGGGAGGTGGCAATGGGCAGTTCTTC.

A few counts support this clonotype. The J gene is TRBJ2-7, the V gene TRBV29-1, with 8 bases that match TRBD1. From germline, CDR1 is SQVTM and CDR2 ANQGSEA. This CDR3 region has 14 residues. V dropped 6 bases and J dropped 0; count of bases not matched to a gene: 7. This CDR3 reads CSVGSGTGSYEQYF. CDR3 sequence (DNA): TGCAGCGTGGGGTCCGGGACAGGCTCCTACGAGCAGTACTTC.

This clonotype was observed a handful of times. The V and J genes are TRBV28 and TRBJ1-4; D gene unclear. Germline-derived CDR1 and CDR2 are MDHEN and SYDVKM. The V and J ends lost 5 bases and 4 bases respectively, with 2 bases between them. The CDR3 has 11 residues. CDR3 nucleotide sequence: TGTGCCAGCAGTGATAATGAAAAACTGTTTTTT. It encodes CASSDNEKLFF. The full variable domain, rest sourced from reference TRBV28 and TRBJ1-4, is DVKVTQSSRYLVKRTGEKVFLECVQDMDHENMFWYRQDPGLGLRLIYFSYDVKMKEKGDIPEGYSVSREKKERFSLILESASTNQTSMYLCASSDNEKLFFGSGTQLSVL.

This clonotype has at least ten counts. The gene calls are TRBV7-3 and TRBJ2-1; D possibly corresponds to TRBD1 (6 bases). The length of the CDR3 is 13 residues. In germline, CDR1 is SGHTA, CDR2 FQGTGA. V shed 5 bases and J shed 10 bases, with 15 bases lying between them. CDR3: CASSPGEGGEQFF. CDR3 coding DNA: TGTGCCAGCAGCCCAGGGGAAGGGGGAGAGCAGTTCTTC.

This clonotype came up a few times. The V call is TRBV7-9, the J call TRBJ2-1, with D possibly called TRBD1 or TRBD2 (6 bases each). This CDR3 comprises 16 residues. Germline lookup yields CDR1 SEHNR and CDR2 FQNEAQ (reference sequence). Trimming cost V 5 bases and J 3 bases, with 17 bases left between them. As DNA, the CDR3 is TGTGCCAGCAGCGAATTGTCGGGGGACAACTACAATGAGCAGTTCTTC. Protein: CASSELSGDNYNEQFF.

This clonotype appeared many times. The gene calls are TRBV20-1 and TRBJ1-5; D remains ambiguous. CDR3 length: 9 residues. The V gene lost 6 bases and the J gene lost 7 bases, with 4 bases spanning the gap. The V gene's germline CDR1 is DFQATT and CDR2 SNEGSKA (reference sequence). CDR3 protein: CSAGQPQHF. The CDR3 nucleotides are TGCAGTGCCGGACAGCCCCAGCATTTT.

This chain joins TRBV6-6 and TRBJ1-2; D might be TRBD1 (5 bases). The CDR3 contains 14 residues. V was pared by 3 bases and J by 2 bases, with 10 bases between. CDR1 is MNHNY, CDR2 SVGAGI, per germline (reference sequence). As DNA, the CDR3 is TGTGCCAGCAGTTATTCCGGGACCAACTATGGCTACACCTTC. This sequence encodes CASSYSGTNYGYTF.

The genes are TRBV19 and TRBJ2-7, with a weak D call TRBD1 (6 bases). Germline values: CDR1 LNHDA, CDR2 SQIVND (reference sequence). Between the trimmed V and J ends, which lost 5 bases and 3 bases, there was a span of 17 bases. This CDR3 has 15 amino acids. CDR3 protein: CASSPGQTIFYEQYF. The CDR3, as DNA: TGTGCCAGTAGTCCAGGACAGACTATTTTCTACGAGCAGTACTTC.

The rearrangement links TRBV18 to TRBJ2-3, with unresolved D. This CDR3 region has 14 residues. Germline V gene lookup returns CDR1 KGHSH and CDR2 LQKENI. Trimming cost V 3 bases and J 4 bases, with 11 bases left between them. CDR3 loop: CASSPPAPSDTQYF. CDR3 DNA: TGTGCCAGCTCACCGCCAGCCCCCTCAGATACGCAGTATTTT.

This chain connects TRBV6-5 to TRBJ2-7, with D tentatively TRBD1 (6 bases). V lost 0 bases and J lost 6, with 12 bases in between. CDR1 MNHEY and CDR2 SVGAGI come from the germline V gene. This CDR3 comprises 14 residues. The CDR3 spells CASSYSAGESEQYF. The CDR3 DNA reads as TGTGCCAGCAGTTACTCTGCAGGGGAAAGCGAGCAGTACTTC.

This clonotype has more than one count but fewer than ten. The J gene is TRBJ2-1, the V gene TRBV5-5; D is perhaps TRBD2 (5 bases). The CDR3 is made up of 15 amino acids. V was shortened by 6 bases and J by 7 bases, with 20 bases between the two germline ends. Germline V gene lookup returns CDR1 SGHKS and CDR2 YYEKEE (reference sequence). The DNA for the CDR3 is TGTGCCAGCACCCTAACCCCGGGGAACTATAATGAGCAGTTCTTC. Amino acid sequence: CASTLTPGNYNEQFF.

The chain carries TRBV5-4 and TRBJ2-3, with 7 bases aligning to TRBD1. The CDR3 sequence is 16 residues long. Trimming cost V 4 bases and J 3 bases; bases outside gene matches: 11. Germline CDR1 is SGHNT and CDR2 is YYREEE (reference sequence). CDR3 protein: CASSLQGKSKTDTQYF. The DNA for the CDR3 is TGTGCCAGCAGCCTACAGGGGAAGTCCAAGACAGATACGCAGTATTTT.

Points on this clonotype: A read error may account for a junction end that differs from germline. The chain recombines TRBV27 with TRBJ2-1; the match to TRBD2 covers 14 bases. CDR3 length equals 16 residues. Germline V lookup: CDR1 MNHEY, CDR2 SMNVEV (reference sequence). Written as DNA, the CDR3 is TGTGCCAACAGTTTCGGGGGGGGACTAGCGGGAGCGTGGCAGTTCTTC. This sequence encodes CANSFGGGLAGAWQFF.

Many counts were recorded for this clonotype. The chain joins TRBV4-1 to TRBJ2-1, with 9 bases identical to TRBD2. The germline V gene encodes CDR1 MGHRA and CDR2 YSYEKL. With 0 bases clipped from V and 13 bases from J, the junction kept 7 bases outside the gene matches. This CDR3 is 14 amino acids long. The CDR3 loop is CASSQDYSGRPQFF. In nucleotides, the CDR3 is TGCGCCAGCAGCCAAGATTACAGCGGGAGGCCTCAGTTCTTC.

This chain links TRBV12-3 or TRBV12-4 with TRBJ1-1; D is undetermined. V was shortened by 7 bases and J by 1 base, with 10 bases between the two germline ends. The CDR3 has 13 amino acids. The CDR3 bases are TGTGCCAGCACCAAGGTTGGGAACACTGAAGCTTTCTTT. This translates into CASTKVGNTEAFF.

This clonotype has just a few counts. The chain links TRBV7-9 to TRBJ2-1; D remains ambiguous. There are 13 residues in the CDR3. The germline V gene has CDR1 SEHNR and CDR2 FQNEAQ (reference sequence). V was pared by 3 bases and J by 10 bases, with 13 bases between. In nucleotides, the CDR3 is TGTGCCAGCAGCTTCCCCGGGCCCCAGGAGCAGTTCTTC. It encodes CASSFPGPQEQFF.

Note on this clonotype: The junction departs from the called germline gene at one end, perhaps through a read error. The J gene is TRBJ2-4, the V gene TRBV9; D is uncertain. CDR3 length: 14 amino acids. CDR1 SGDLS and CDR2 YYNGEE come from the germline V gene. Written as DNA, the CDR3 is TGTGCCAGCAGCGTAGGTTGCACAGAAAACATTCGGTACTTC. This codes for CASSVGCTENIRYF.

The chain joins TRBV20-1 to TRBJ2-5; the match to TRBD1 covers 9 bases. The CDR3 loop spans 14 amino acids. Germline V gives CDR1 DFQATT, CDR2 SNEGSKA (reference sequence). The ends lost 4 bases at V and 4 bases at J; junction bases unmatched: 7. The CDR3 sequence: CSATGGGQGETQYF. The CDR3 nucleotides are TGCAGTGCTACCGGAGGGGGACAGGGAGAGACCCAGTACTTC.

The chain recombines TRBV28 with TRBJ2-6; D gene uncertain. V lost 9 bases and J 2 bases, leaving 11 bases between the germline ends. Looked up from germline, CDR1 is MDHEN and CDR2 is SYDVKM. The CDR3 covers 14 residues. CDR3 sequence: CASLMSPGANVLTF. CDR3 sequence (DNA): TGTGCCAGTCTCATGAGCCCTGGGGCCAACGTCCTGACTTTC.

This clonotype was seen a few times. The gene calls are TRBV27 and TRBJ2-1, with 7 bases that match TRBD2. After removal of 3 bases from V and 7 bases from J, the junction contained 6 bases not matched to a gene. The germline V gene encodes CDR1 MNHEY and CDR2 SMNVEV (reference sequence). The CDR3 runs 14 residues. DNA of the CDR3: TGTGCCAGCAGTTTCCTAGCGGCCTCTAATGAGCAGTTCTTC. It encodes CASSFLAASNEQFF.

This clonotype has a handful of counts. The V gene is TRBV20-1, the J gene TRBJ1-6; possible D gene TRBD1, 5 bases. Germline lookup yields CDR1 DFQATT and CDR2 SNEGSKA (reference sequence). This CDR3 region has 15 residues. Between the trimmed V and J ends, which lost 1 base and 10 bases, there was a span of 17 bases. CDR3 sequence reads: CSARGQDSPRSPLHF. CDR3 bases: TGCAGTGCTAGAGGACAAGACAGTCCGAGGTCACCCCTCCACTTT.

This clonotype was found a few times. The chain couples TRBV20-1 to TRBJ2-1, with D possibly matching TRBD2 (7 bases). From germline, CDR1 is DFQATT and CDR2 SNEGSKA (reference sequence). The CDR3 loop spans 15 amino acids. Between the trimmed V and J ends, which lost 8 bases and 6 bases, there was a span of 23 bases. The CDR3 sequence: CSPRGAPLGGNEQFF. CDR3 DNA sequence: TGCAGTCCTCGGGGGGCTCCACTTGGTGGCAATGAGCAGTTCTTC.